These T cell receptor beta chains were read from a single sample in a study of control samples from healthy donors and cancer patients. The table came from immunoSEQ multiplex PCR; TCRdb's copy has only in-frame clones and leaves some out. The sample includes about 79,000 clones, 90% to 95% of them seen just once. Specimen: PBMCs. These receptors all come from a middle-aged woman with lung cancer. Each CDR3 is given with its conserved first and last residue. The order of the fields is D gene, J gene, clone size, V gene, CDR3 protein, CDR3 DNA. A D gene is named only where the DNA matches it firmly. Size values are once, few and many counts, or a class for expanded clones, and some rows have none.

>-|TRBJ2-7|-|TRBV30
CAWSAEPTSYEQYF
TGTGCCTGGAGTGCCGAGCCTACTTCCTACGAGCAGTACTTC
>-|TRBJ1-6|-|TRBV2
CASSDGPTGSFNSPLHF
TGTGCCAGCAGTGATGGACCCACAGGGTCTTTTAATTCACCCCTCCACTTT
>TRBD2|TRBJ2-2|-|TRBV4-2
CASSQEVLAGRTGELFF
TGTGCCAGCAGCCAAGAGGTCCTAGCGGGGCGTACCGGGGAGCTGTTTTTT
>-|TRBJ1-1|-|TRBV19
CASSIDGMNTEAFF
TGTGCCAGTAGTATTGACGGCATGAACACTGAAGCTTTCTTT
>TRBD2|TRBJ2-7|-|TRBV6-6
CASSPGAGVYEQYF
TGTGCCAGCAGTCCCGGTGCGGGGGTGTACGAGCAGTACTTC
>-|TRBJ1-6|-|TRBV7-6
CASSLEENSPLHF
TGTGCCAGCAGCTTGGAGGAGAATTCACCCCTCCACTTT
>-|TRBJ1-2|-|TRBV6-4
CASSDSEGPSGYGYTF
TGTGCCAGCAGTGACTCTGAGGGGCCCTCCGGCTATGGCTACACCTTC
>-|TRBJ1-2|-|TRBV5-4
CASSLWGPGGYTF
TGTGCCAGCAGCTTGTGGGGCCCGGGGGGCTACACCTTC
>TRBD1|TRBJ1-1|-|TRBV6-5
CASSYPRTGRNTEAFF
TGTGCCAGCAGTTACCCGAGGACAGGGAGGAACACTGAAGCTTTCTTT
>TRBD1|TRBJ1-6|-|TRBV19
CASSALTGSHGSPLHF
TGTGCCAGTAGTGCCTTGACAGGGAGCCATGGTTCACCCCTCCACTTT
>-|TRBJ2-2|-|TRBV2
CAIFQAGVTGELFF
TGTGCCATTTTCCAGGCAGGGGTAACCGGGGAGCTGTTTTTT
>-|TRBJ2-7|once|TRBV28
CASSEQVYEQYF
TGTGCCAGCAGTGAACAGGTTTACGAGCAGTACTTC
>TRBD1|TRBJ2-3|-|TRBV24-1
CATSDTGTGSSDTQYF
TGTGCCACCAGTGACACCGGGACAGGGTCGTCAGATACGCAGTATTTT
>-|TRBJ1-2|once|TRBV27
CASSLGLNYGYTF
TGTGCCAGCAGTTTAGGACTTAACTATGGCTACACCTTC
>-|TRBJ2-7|-|TRBV7-9
CASSPSGNAYEQYF
TGTGCCAGCAGCCCATCGGGCAACGCCTACGAGCAGTACTTC
>-|TRBJ1-2|once|TRBV30
CAWSSGGYTF
TGTGCCTGGAGTTCAGGAGGATACACCTTC
>-|TRBJ1-6|-|TRBV19
CASSIRRTEESPLHF
TGTGCCAGTAGTATCCGGCGAACGGAGGAATCACCCCTCCACTTT
>TRBD2|TRBJ2-5|-|TRBV7-9
CASSLAGTSGGQETQYF
TGTGCCAGCAGCTTAGCTGGGACTAGCGGGGGCCAAGAGACCCAGTACTTC
>-|TRBJ1-1|-|TRBV29-1
CSVDRVGIGTEAFF
TGCAGCGTTGATAGGGTTGGGATAGGCACTGAAGCTTTCTTT
>TRBD2|TRBJ2-1|-|TRBV3-1/TRBV3-2
CASSQDASGGNEQFF
TGTGCCAGCAGCCAAGATGCTAGCGGGGGGAATGAGCAGTTCTTC
>-|TRBJ1-5|-|TRBV3-1/TRBV3-2
CASSQAGSYQPQHF
TGTGCCAGCAGCCAAGCAGGGTCTTATCAGCCCCAGCATTTT
>TRBD2|TRBJ2-1|-|TRBV7-3
CASSPGTSGEQFF
TGTGCCAGCAGCCCCGGGACTAGTGGTGAGCAGTTCTTC
>-|TRBJ2-3|-|TRBV18
CASSSEADTQYF
TGTGCCAGCTCAAGTGAGGCAGATACGCAGTATTTT
>TRBD1|TRBJ1-5|-|TRBV12-3/TRBV12-4
CASRGTGNQPQHF
TGTGCCAGCAGAGGGACAGGCAATCAGCCCCAGCATTTT
>-|TRBJ1-4|-|TRBV9
CASSVQSTNEKLFF
TGTGCCAGCAGCGTACAGAGTACTAATGAAAAACTGTTTTTT
>TRBD1|TRBJ1-1|-|TRBV28
CASSGQGASTEAFF
TGTGCCAGCAGTGGACAGGGGGCGAGCACTGAAGCTTTCTTT
>-|TRBJ2-1|-|TRBV10-3
CAISADQYNEQFF
TGTGCCATCAGTGCAGACCAATACAATGAGCAGTTCTTC
>-|TRBJ1-1|-|TRBV5-1
CASRLTNSNTEAFF
TGCGCCAGCAGGTTAACAAACAGCAACACTGAAGCTTTCTTT
>TRBD1|TRBJ2-1|-|TRBV2
CASSASFGQGDEQFF
TGTGCCAGCAGTGCTAGTTTTGGACAGGGCGATGAGCAGTTCTTC
>TRBD1|TRBJ2-3|-|TRBV5-1
CASSLQGMGTDTQYF
TGCGCCAGCAGCTTACAGGGGATGGGTACAGATACGCAGTATTTT
>-|TRBJ1-1|-|TRBV9
CASSFLYRVANTEAFF
TGTGCCAGCAGCTTCCTGTACAGGGTGGCCAACACTGAAGCTTTCTTT
>-|TRBJ1-5|-|TRBV19
CASRGSNQPQHF
TGTGCCAGTAGAGGGAGCAATCAGCCCCAGCATTTT
>TRBD2|TRBJ2-3|once|TRBV30
CAWSLAGRTDTQYF
TGTGCCTGGAGCCTAGCGGGGAGAACAGATACGCAGTATTTT
>TRBD1|TRBJ2-7|-|TRBV24-1
CATGPGQGNYEQYF
TGTGCCACAGGGCCGGGACAGGGAAACTACGAGCAGTACTTC
>-|TRBJ1-1|-|TRBV30
CAWNSENTEAFF
TGTGCCTGGAACAGCGAGAACACTGAAGCTTTCTTT
>-|TRBJ1-4|-|TRBV14
CASSLGGTTNEKLFF
TGTGCCAGCAGCCTCGGCGGGACAACTAATGAAAAACTGTTTTTT
>-|TRBJ2-4|-|TRBV10-3
CAISEDRGPVAKNIQYF
TGTGCCATCAGTGAAGATCGGGGGCCCGTAGCCAAAAACATTCAGTACTTC
>TRBD1|TRBJ2-7|-|TRBV27
CASSFLPGQGSDEQYF
TGTGCCAGCAGTTTCTTACCGGGACAGGGATCCGACGAGCAGTACTTC
>TRBD2|TRBJ2-7|-|TRBV6-5
CASSYVSGGASSEQYF
TGTGCCAGCAGTTACGTCAGCGGGGGGGCATCAAGCGAGCAGTACTTC
>-|TRBJ1-1|-|TRBV29-1
CSVEEGREAFF
TGCAGCGTTGAAGAGGGCCGGGAAGCTTTCTTT
>TRBD1|TRBJ2-1|-|TRBV29-1
CSVEELDRPYRAGYNEQFF
TGCAGCGTTGAAGAGTTGGACAGGCCGTATAGAGCTGGCTACAATGAGCAGTTCTTC
>-|TRBJ2-6|-|TRBV14
CASSQDPPGGSGANSGANVLTF
TGTGCCAGCAGCCAAGACCCTCCCGGGGGGTCGGGGGCCAACTCTGGGGCCAACGTCCTGACTTTC
>TRBD1|TRBJ1-2|-|TRBV28
CASTYNRGRDSGYTF
TGTGCCAGCACCTATAACAGGGGGCGAGATAGTGGCTACACCTTC
>-|TRBJ1-3|-|TRBV7-2
CASSLKGRVSGNTIYF
TGTGCCAGCAGCTTAAAGGGTCGGGTCTCTGGAAACACCATATATTTT
>-|TRBJ2-7|-|TRBV5-4
CASSLAGSYEQYF
TGTGCCAGCAGCTTGGCAGGGAGCTACGAGCAGTACTTC
>-|TRBJ2-1|-|TRBV14
CASSHPLTRANEQFF
TGTGCCAGCAGCCATCCTTTGACTAGAGCGAATGAGCAGTTCTTC
>TRBD1|TRBJ1-1|-|TRBV19
CASRTGGGTEAFF
TGTGCCAGTAGGACAGGGGGCGGCACTGAAGCTTTCTTT
>-|TRBJ2-5|-|TRBV6-5
CASSLGETQYF
TGTGCCAGCAGTTTGGGAGAGACCCAGTACTTC
>TRBD1|TRBJ1-2|-|TRBV10-2
CASSTGGSYGYTF
TGCGCCAGCAGTACAGGGGGCAGCTATGGCTACACCTTC
>-|TRBJ1-1|-|TRBV3-1/TRBV3-2
CASSQARGGGGTEAFF
TGTGCCAGCAGCCAGGCACGTGGAGGCGGGGGCACTGAAGCTTTCTTT
>TRBD2|TRBJ2-7|-|TRBV19
CASSIVWLAGSEQYF
TGTGCCAGTAGTATCGTGTGGCTAGCGGGGAGCGAGCAGTACTTC
>-|TRBJ2-3|-|TRBV3-1/TRBV3-2
CASSQGEWDTQYF
TGTGCCAGCAGCCAAGGGGAATGGGATACGCAGTATTTT
>-|TRBJ2-7|-|TRBV7-2
CASSLAGGVHEQYF
TGTGCCAGCAGCTTAGCGGGCGGGGTCCACGAGCAGTACTTC
>-|TRBJ2-1|-|TRBV29-1
CSVGRIHEQFF
TGCAGCGTTGGGCGGATACATGAGCAGTTCTTC